A selection of T cell receptor beta chains follows, all from one sample in a study of T cell repertoires in cytomegalovirus infection. Antigens of these TCRs are unknown. TCRdb re-called the reads through MiXCR, storing one row per CDR3 protein. The data hold about 770,000 distinct CDR3 sequences, with just under 30% observed a single time. The sample was cultured CD8+ T cells from PBMCs, taken from culture after CMV antigen stimulation. These receptors all stem from a human donor in good health (CMV status not recorded). Some clones in this sample may be carry-over from other donors' samples. The CDR3 runs from the conserved cysteine through the conserved F or W. The D gene is left open where the match is weak. Only part of the rows carry a size: once, few, many, or a class if the clone is expanded.

>TRBV6-1|TRBJ1-5|many|-
CASSPAGAGLLPQHF
TGTGCCAGCAGCCCCGCGGGTGCAGGGCTATTGCCCCAGCATTTT
>TRBV7-6|TRBJ2-1|once|-
CASSLGQNDEQFF
TGTGCTAGCAGCTTAGGTCAGAACGATGAGCAGTTCTTC
>TRBV6-5|TRBJ2-1|-|TRBD1
CASSYRDRDLYEQFF
TGTGCCAGCAGTTACCGGGACAGGGATCTTTATGAGCAGTTCTTC
>TRBV25-1|TRBJ2-5|-|-
CASSEFPGVDQETQYF
TGTGCCAGCAGTGAATTCCCCGGGGTAGACCAAGAGACCCAGTACTTC
>TRBV12-5|TRBJ2-1|few|TRBD2
CASGLVLRSGVVHNEQFF
TGTGCTAGTGGTTTGGTCCTAAGGAGCGGGGTGGTACACAATGAGCAGTTCTTC
>TRBV11-2|TRBJ2-3|few|-
CASSPVGIDTQYF
TGTGCCAGCAGCCCGGTGGGGATAGATACGCAGTATTTT
>TRBV19|TRBJ2-7|-|TRBD2
CASSASASGGAHEQYF
TGTGCCAGTAGTGCCTCTGCTAGCGGGGGGGCCCACGAGCAGTACTTC
>TRBV5-4|TRBJ2-4|-|-
CASSLGTGMKLAKNIQYF
TGTGCCAGCAGCTTGGGAACTGGCATGAAGCTAGCCAAAAACATTCAGTACTTC
>TRBV10-2|TRBJ1-1|many|-
CASSELAGRKREAFF
TGCGCCAGCAGTGAATTGGCAGGTAGAAAACGTGAAGCTTTCTTT
>TRBV28|TRBJ2-2|-|TRBD2
CASNFGGADTGELFF
TGTGCCAGCAACTTCGGGGGGGCGGACACCGGGGAGCTGTTTTTT
>TRBV27|TRBJ2-5|-|-
CASSLNFDRQETQYF
TGTGCCAGCAGTTTGAATTTTGACAGACAAGAGACCCAGTACTTC
>TRBV6-1|TRBJ1-1|many|TRBD1
CASRTGGRNTEAFF
TGTGCCAGCAGGACAGGGGGTAGGAACACTGAAGCTTTCTTT
>TRBV7-2|TRBJ2-5|many|TRBD2
CASSLGLAGGMETQYF
TGTGCCAGCAGCTTAGGACTAGCGGGTGGAATGGAGACCCAGTACTTC
>TRBV12-3/TRBV12-4|TRBJ1-2|-|TRBD1
CASRHRDRFWGYTF
TGTGCCAGCAGGCACCGGGACAGGTTTTGGGGCTACACCTTC
>TRBV7-9|TRBJ2-3|few|-
CASSSTGLVDTQYF
TGTGCCAGCAGCTCAACAGGGCTGGTGGATACGCAGTATTTT
>TRBV7-3|TRBJ2-6|many|-
CASSNSGANVLTF
TGTGCCAGCAGCAACTCTGGGGCCAACGTCCTGACTTTC
>TRBV7-6|TRBJ1-1|many|-
CASSSDPGPDTEAFF
TGTGCCAGCAGCTCGGATCCGGGGCCTGACACTGAAGCTTTCTTT
>TRBV7-3|TRBJ2-5|few|-
CASSPPGAETQYF
TGTGCCAGCAGCCCACCCGGGGCCGAGACCCAGTACTTC
>TRBV4-2|TRBJ2-1|once|TRBD2
CASSQSTSGGANEQFF
TGTGCCAGCAGCCAATCGACTAGCGGGGGGGCAAATGAGCAGTTCTTC
>TRBV28|TRBJ2-1|-|TRBD2
CVSSRGWSGEYNEQFF
TGTGTCAGCTCTAGGGGATGGAGCGGGGAATACAATGAGCAGTTCTTC
>TRBV7-9|TRBJ2-1|many|TRBD1
CASSSGTGFYNEQFF
TGTGCCAGCAGCTCGGGGACAGGGTTCTACAATGAGCAGTTCTTC
>TRBV27|TRBJ1-5|-|-
CASSNGGGPNQPQHF
TGTGCCAGCAGTAACGGGGGGGGCCCCAATCAGCCCCAGCATTTT
>TRBV7-2|TRBJ1-6|many|-
CASSYWIAGSPLHF
TGTGCCAGCAGCTACTGGATTGCTGGTTCACCCCTCCACTTT
>TRBV5-5|TRBJ2-1|-|TRBD2
CASTSPGRGMVNNEQFF
TGTGCCAGCACCTCCCCCGGGAGGGGCATGGTAAACAATGAGCAGTTCTTC
>TRBV7-6|TRBJ2-5|-|-
CASSLGGFGADQETQYF
TGTGCCAGCAGCTTAGGCGGTTTTGGGGCGGACCAAGAGACCCAGTACTTC
>TRBV23-1|TRBJ2-1|-|-
CASSQPDQTGLPLGEQFF
TGCGCCAGCAGTCAACCGGACCAGACAGGACTACCTTTGGGTGAGCAGTTCTTC
>TRBV20-1|TRBJ1-2|-|TRBD1
CSAVGQALIGYTF
TGCAGTGCTGTCGGACAGGCCCTAATCGGCTACACCTTC
>TRBV6-2/TRBV6-3|TRBJ2-2|-|TRBD2
CASSERGGTGELFF
TGTGCCAGCAGTGAGCGGGGGGGAACCGGGGAGCTGTTTTTT
>TRBV12-3/TRBV12-4|TRBJ2-6|many|-
CASSLAGRVGANVLTF
TGTGCCAGCAGTTTAGCGGGCAGGGTCGGGGCCAACGTCCTGACTTTC
>TRBV2|TRBJ2-4|-|-
CASRSDYAAKNIQYF
TGTGCCAGCAGGTCGGACTATGCGGCCAAAAACATTCAGTACTTC